The 10 T cell receptor beta chains in this list originate from one sample, sequenced in a study of blood T cell repertoires in COVID-19. The protocol was immunoSEQ multiplex PCR, while the TCRdb copy is restricted to in-frame clones and leaves out a portion. The table lists 100,000 to 150,000 clones, about 85% of them singletons. The sample taken for sequencing was peripheral blood. The receptors come from a man aged 55-75 years with acute or convalescent COVID-19.

This rearrangement joins TRBV20-1 to TRBJ1-5, with D hard to call. The CDR3 is 10 amino acids. CDR1 is DFQATT and CDR2 is SNEGSKA in the germline V gene (reference sequence). Trimming cost V 6 bases and J 6 bases, with 6 bases left between them. Here the CDR3 reads CSAGVQPQHF. The CDR3 coding sequence is TGCAGTGCCGGGGTTCAGCCCCAGCATTTT.

V gene TRBV7-3 combines with J gene TRBJ2-1, with 11 bases aligning to TRBD2. The CDR3 consists of 13 residues. CDR1 and CDR2 from the germline V gene are SGHTA and FQGTGA. V dropped 5 bases and J dropped 10; count of bases not matched to a gene: 4. In nucleotides, the CDR3 is TGTGCCAGCAGCCCACTAGCGGGAGAGGAGCAGTTCTTC. Translation: CASSPLAGEEQFF. Filled out from reference TRBV7-3 and TRBJ2-1, the complete variable domain reads GAGVSQTPSNKVTEKGKYVELRCDPISGHTALYWYRQSLGQGPEFLIYFQGTGAADDSGLPNDRFFAVRPEGSVSTLKIQRTERGDSAVYLCASSPLAGEEQFFGPGTRLTVL.

The chain links TRBV5-1 to TRBJ1-5; D is unresolved. This CDR3 spans 15 amino acids. Germline lookup yields CDR1 SGHRS and CDR2 YFSETQ. V was cut by 1 base and J by 6 bases, with 14 bases left in between. This chain's CDR3 is CASSLSGGYGQPQHF. As DNA, the CDR3 is TGCGCCAGCAGCTTGAGCGGAGGGTATGGTCAGCCCCAGCATTTT.

The chain uses TRBV28 and TRBJ2-1, with TRBD2 matching 13 bases. The CDR3 covers 17 residues. Germline V gene sequence: CDR1 MDHEN, CDR2 SYDVKM. V lost 5 bases to trimming and J lost 2 bases; unmatched junction nucleotides: 6. For the CDR3, the DNA is TGTGCCAGCAGTCCCTCGGGACTAGCGGGACCCTACAATGAGCAGTTCTTC. Protein product: CASSPSGLAGPYNEQFF.

This clone came up a few times. This chain links TRBV28 with TRBJ2-3, with TRBD2 matching 12 bases. The ends lost 5 bases at V and 6 bases at J; junction bases unmatched: 12. This CDR3 comprises 17 residues. Germline loops: CDR1 MDHEN, CDR2 SYDVKM. This CDR3 is CASSPSTSGGAGDTQYF. DNA of the CDR3: TGTGCCAGCAGTCCCTCGACTAGCGGGGGCGCAGGGGATACGCAGTATTTT. Looking up the rest from reference TRBV28 and TRBJ2-3 gives the full variable domain: DVKVTQSSRYLVKRTGEKVFLECVQDMDHENMFWYRQDPGLGLRLIYFSYDVKMKEKGDIPEGYSVSREKKERFSLILESASTNQTSMYLCASSPSTSGGAGDTQYFGPGTRLTVL.

The chain combines TRBV7-8 with TRBJ1-6, with no clear D. Trimming stripped 5 bases from V and 11 bases from J, with 13 bases between. Germline loops: CDR1 SGHVS, CDR2 FQNEAQ. This CDR3 contains 13 residues. In DNA, the CDR3 is TGTGCCAGCAGCGAGAATAGCGGGGCACCCCTCCACTTT. It codes for CASSENSGAPLHF.

The chain uses TRBV2 and TRBJ1-1; TRBD1 matches 9 bases. Germline CDR1 is SNHLY and CDR2 is FYNNEI. V shed 5 bases, J shed 3 bases, and the junction held 4 bases outside the gene matches. The CDR3 contains 14 residues. The DNA for the CDR3 is TGTGCCAGCAGTCCGACAGGGGGAGACACTGAAGCTTTCTTT. The encoded protein is CASSPTGGDTEAFF.

This clone was seen only once. J is TRBJ1-5 and V is TRBV28; 9 bases line up with TRBD1. CDR3 size: 15 residues. Germline lookup yields CDR1 MDHEN and CDR2 SYDVKM. The ends lost 6 bases at V and 4 bases at J; junction bases unmatched: 7. The CDR3 sequence: CASSAWDRDNQPQHF. The CDR3 DNA is TGTGCCAGCAGCGCATGGGACAGGGATAATCAGCCCCAGCATTTT.

The chain is built from TRBV6-5 and TRBJ2-7, with 8 bases fitting TRBD2. Losses at the gene ends were 6 bases for V and 3 bases for J; bases not matched to a gene: 1. CDR3 size: 12 residues. In germline, CDR1 is MNHEY, CDR2 SVGAGI. The DNA for the CDR3 is TGTGCCAGCAGCCGGGGGGGCTACGAGCAGTACTTC. Translating it yields CASSRGGYEQYF.

The chain links TRBV7-9 to TRBJ2-7; 9 nucleotides match TRBD1. Germline CDR1 is SEHNR and CDR2 is FQNEAQ (reference sequence). This CDR3 comprises 12 residues. With 5 bases clipped from V and 7 bases from J, the junction kept 3 bases outside the gene matches. Here the CDR3 DNA reads TGTGCCAGCAGCCGACAGGGGGTGGAGCAGTACTTC. The encoded protein is CASSRQGVEQYF.